This TCR beta chain derives from a study of technical replicates of blood from a few donors. Trimming pared 6 bases from V and 2 bases from J, leaving 10 bases between. CDR1 is LNHDA and CDR2 is SQIVND in the germline V gene (reference sequence). This CDR3 has 13 amino acids. Sequencing used immunoSEQ multiplex PCR; TCRdb keeps in-frame clones, though not all of them. The profile shows some 70,000 clones, about 97% of them singletons. The sequenced material came from T cells isolated from PBMCs. This clonotype originated in a human donor in good health. The rearrangement uses TRBV19 and TRBJ2-5; D perhaps matches TRBD2 (6 bases). Here the CDR3 reads CASRAGTQETQYF. For the CDR3, the DNA is TGTGCCAGTAGGGCCGGGACTCAAGAGACCCAGTACTTC.